Listed below are T cell receptor beta chains from one sample, sequenced in a study of shared clonotypes between healthy human individuals. Produced via immunoSEQ multiplex PCR; TCRdb's table is partial and in-frame only. The table lists more than 1 million clones, 78% of them singletons. Sequenced: memory CD4+ T cells from PBMCs. The receptors originated from a man aged 18 to 29 in good health. Some clones in this sample may be carry-over from other donors' samples. Each CDR3 is given with its conserved first and last residue. The order of the fields is J gene, CDR3 length, D gene, V gene, CDR3 protein. A D gene is named only where the DNA matches it firmly.

j_gene: TRBJ2-5; len: 13; d_gene: -; v_gene: TRBV11-3; CDR3aa: CASSLGPQETQYF
j_gene: TRBJ2-5; len: 16; d_gene: -; v_gene: TRBV28; CDR3aa: CASSFAKGSTLETQYF
j_gene: TRBJ2-3; len: 16; d_gene: TRBD2; v_gene: TRBV7-9; CDR3aa: CASSLGGLAGVDTQYF
j_gene: TRBJ2-1; len: 13; d_gene: -; v_gene: TRBV5-1; CDR3aa: CASSWDHYNEQFF
j_gene: TRBJ2-4; len: 14; d_gene: TRBD2; v_gene: TRBV2; CDR3aa: CASSTSGRLNIQYF
j_gene: TRBJ1-1; len: 12; d_gene: -; v_gene: TRBV30; CDR3aa: CAWSPRLAEAFF
j_gene: TRBJ1-5; len: 15; d_gene: -; v_gene: TRBV12-5; CDR3aa: CASGLLYREGQPQHF
j_gene: TRBJ1-1; len: 13; d_gene: -; v_gene: TRBV5-1; CDR3aa: CASSLNPSAEAFF
j_gene: TRBJ2-3; len: 12; d_gene: -; v_gene: TRBV1; CDR3aa: CTSSAAIGTQYF
j_gene: TRBJ2-3; len: 15; d_gene: -; v_gene: TRBV28; CDR3aa: CASSVGGSIADTQYF
j_gene: TRBJ2-1; len: 15; d_gene: -; v_gene: TRBV4-2; CDR3aa: CASSRPGAEGNEQFF
j_gene: TRBJ2-2; len: 15; d_gene: -; v_gene: TRBV7-6; CDR3aa: CASSLDPLGAGELFF
j_gene: TRBJ2-5; len: 14; d_gene: -; v_gene: TRBV19; CDR3aa: CASSILGKSETQYF
j_gene: TRBJ1-1; len: 15; d_gene: -; v_gene: TRBV5-1; CDR3aa: CASSLVGLLNTEAFF
j_gene: TRBJ1-6; len: 16; d_gene: -; v_gene: TRBV6-1; CDR3aa: CASSVNRFTYNSPLHF
j_gene: TRBJ1-2; len: 13; d_gene: -; v_gene: TRBV11-2; CDR3aa: CASTLSGGSGYTF
j_gene: TRBJ2-3; len: 17; d_gene: TRBD2; v_gene: TRBV7-3; CDR3aa: CASSLGTSGSLGDTQYF
j_gene: TRBJ2-3; len: 14; d_gene: -; v_gene: TRBV5-5; CDR3aa: CASSLDRAVDTQYF
j_gene: TRBJ1-2; len: 15; d_gene: TRBD1; v_gene: TRBV28; CDR3aa: CASSLFAGQGNGYTF
j_gene: TRBJ1-1; len: 12; d_gene: -; v_gene: TRBV18; CDR3aa: CASGAENTEAFF